The 2 T cell receptor delta chains below were found in one sample sequenced in a study of Vδ1+ human thymocytes. These receptors are not linked to any known antigen. Extracted RNA was reverse transcribed into cDNA. CDR3 amplicons came from multiplex PCR with pooled V-gene forward and constant-region reverse primers. TCRdb reprocessed the multiplex PCR reads through CATT. The sample has 45,000 to 60,000 delta-chain clones, 15% seen once; the top ten hold roughly 0.5%. Regarding the study as a whole: Thymic TRG and TRD repertoires appeared highly polyclonal, with Gaussian CDR3 length distributions.

Source material: Vdelta1+ gamma-delta thymocytes from the thymus. Subset defined: FACS-sorted CD3+ TCRalphabeta- TCRVdelta1+ TCRVdelta2- thymocytes. These receptors were taken from a boy under two years old who had congenital heart surgery.

Details on this clone: One junction end does not reproduce the germline sequence, and a read error may be involved. The genes are TRDV1 and TRDJ1; D tentatively reads TRDD2 or TRDD3 (8 bases each). Germline V gene lookup returns CDR1 TSWWSYY and CDR2 QGS. The CDR3 runs 32 residues. The CDR3 sequence is CALGEALPTHYWGPQVRVHKLARQTFSDELIF. In nucleotides, the CDR3 is TGTGCTCTTGGGGAAGCACTTCCTACTCACTACTGGGGGCCTCAAGTCCGAGTCCACAAATTGGCCCGACAAACATTCAGCGATGAACTCATCTTT.

The rearrangement links TRDV1 to TRDJ1; 9 nucleotides line up with TRDD3. This CDR3 is built from 22 residues. Germline values: CDR1 TSWWSYY, CDR2 QGS. With V trimmed by 2 bases and J by 5 bases, 27 bases remained unmatched. CDR3 in amino acids: CALGEISPRPTLGDTERDKLIF. The CDR3 DNA follows: TGTGCTCTTGGGGAAATTAGTCCGCGTCCTACGTTAGGGGATACGGAGAGGGATAAACTCATCTTT.